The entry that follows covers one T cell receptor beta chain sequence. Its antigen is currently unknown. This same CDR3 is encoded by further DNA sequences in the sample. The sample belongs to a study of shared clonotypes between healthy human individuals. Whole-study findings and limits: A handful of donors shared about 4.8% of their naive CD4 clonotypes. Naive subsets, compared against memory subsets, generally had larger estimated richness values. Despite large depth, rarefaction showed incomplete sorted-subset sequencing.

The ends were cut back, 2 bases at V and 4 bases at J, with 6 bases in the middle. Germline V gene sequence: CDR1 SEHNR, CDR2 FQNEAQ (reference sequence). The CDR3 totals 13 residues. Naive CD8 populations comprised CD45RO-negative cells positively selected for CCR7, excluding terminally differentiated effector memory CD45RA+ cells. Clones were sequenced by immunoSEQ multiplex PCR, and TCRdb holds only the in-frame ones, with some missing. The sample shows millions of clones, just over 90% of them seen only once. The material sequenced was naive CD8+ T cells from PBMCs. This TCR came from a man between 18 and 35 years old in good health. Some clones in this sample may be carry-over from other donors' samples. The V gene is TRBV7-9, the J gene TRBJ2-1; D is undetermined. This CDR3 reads CASSLSSYNEQFF. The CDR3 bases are TGTGCCAGCAGCTTATCCAGTTACAATGAGCAGTTCTTC.